These T cell receptor beta chains were read from a single sample in a study of Graves' ophthalmopathy and Graves' hyperthyroidism. TCRdb reanalysed the multiplex PCR reads using MiXCR and keeps one entry per CDR3 protein. This table holds some 370,000 distinct CDR3 sequences, roughly 17% found once. The source material was peripheral blood. Source of these receptors: an adult woman with stable Graves' hyperthyroidism. Each CDR3 is given with its conserved first and last residue. D genes are given only for firm matches. Clone size, where shown, is once, few, many, or a class for clones that have expanded.

size | D | J | V | CDR3 | DNA
. | . | TRBJ1-1 | TRBV6-1 | CASSPRPLNAEACF | TGTGCCAGCAGTCCCCGACCGTTGAACGCTGAAGCTTGCTTT
. | . | TRBJ1-1 | TRBV4-1 | CASSQLTRDTMNTEAFF | TGCGCCAGCAGCCAACTTACCCGGGACACCATGAACACTGAAGCTTTCTTT
many | TRBD2 | TRBJ2-7 | TRBV7-9 | CASRGRANEQYF | TGTGCCAGCAGGGGGAGGGCCAATGAGCAGTACTTC
many | TRBD1 | TRBJ2-7 | TRBV7-8 | CASSLGSGGVRAYEQYF | TGTGCCAGCAGCTTAGGGTCAGGGGGCGTTAGGGCCTACGAGCAGTACTTC
many | TRBD2 | TRBJ2-5 | TRBV20-1 | CSANILAGAQETQYF | TGCAGTGCTAATATTTTAGCGGGAGCTCAAGAGACCCAGTACTTC
. | TRBD2 | TRBJ2-4 | TRBV20-1 | CSARAGLAGNVKYF | TGCAGTGCTAGAGCTGGGCTAGCGGGCAACGTTAAGTACTTC
many | . | TRBJ1-2 | TRBV28 | CASSTGRNYGYTF | TGTGCCAGCAGTACCGGACGGAACTATGGCTACACCTTC
few | TRBD2 | TRBJ2-4 | TRBV5-1 | CASSSGLAGGGAKNIKYF | TGCGCCAGCAGCTCGGGACTAGCGGGTGGGGGGGCCAAAAACATTAAGTACTTC
. | . | TRBJ1-3 | TRBV7-2 | CASSLGRAGNTIYF | TGTGCCAGCAGCTTAGGCAGGGCTGGAAACACCATATATTTT
many | TRBD2 | TRBJ2-7 | TRBV5-1 | CASSSRPGLADELYF | TGCGCCAGCAGCAGCCGACCGGGACTAGCGGACGAGCTTTACTTC
many | . | TRBJ1-1 | TRBV6-1 | CASSTTGRGSAEAFF | TGTGCCAGCAGCACTACAGGGCGCGGGAGTGCTGAAGCTTTCTTT
many | . | TRBJ2-5 | TRBV18 | CASSPWTEGETQYF | TGTGCCAGCTCTCCTTGGACAGAAGGAGAGACCCAGTACTTC
once | . | TRBJ1-3 | TRBV12-3/TRBV12-4 | CASTSVGNTIYF | TGTGCCAGCACCTCGGTTGGAAACACCATATATTTT
few | . | TRBJ2-5 | TRBV4-1 | CASSERTRQETQYF | TGCGCCAGCAGCGAACGGACCAGACAAGAGACCCAGTACTTC